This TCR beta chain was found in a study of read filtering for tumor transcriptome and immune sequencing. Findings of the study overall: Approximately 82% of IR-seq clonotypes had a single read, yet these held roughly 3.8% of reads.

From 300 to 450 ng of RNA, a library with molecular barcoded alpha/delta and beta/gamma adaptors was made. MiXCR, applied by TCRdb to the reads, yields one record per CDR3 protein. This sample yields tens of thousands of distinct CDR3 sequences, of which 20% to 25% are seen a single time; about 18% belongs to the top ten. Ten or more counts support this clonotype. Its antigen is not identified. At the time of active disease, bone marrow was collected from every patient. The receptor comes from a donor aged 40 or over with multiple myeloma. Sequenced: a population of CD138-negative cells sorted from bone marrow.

This CDR3 is CACARGGGKETQYF. For the CDR3, the DNA is TGTGCCTGCGCTCGGGGGGGGGGGAAAGAGACCCAGTACTTC. This sequence joins TRBV12-3 or TRBV12-4 and TRBJ2-5; 8 positions agree with TRBD2. This CDR3 is built from 14 residues. The V and J ends lost 11 bases and 3 bases, in that order; junction bases with no gene match: 11.